The present T cell receptor beta chain was sequenced within a study of blood T cell repertoires in COVID-19 (dated by TCRdb to about 2020). The study in broad terms: Collaborator samples came from the United States, Italy and Spain and covered acute and convalescent phases of COVID-19. The material from the prospective study consisted of cDNA or gDNA derived from T cells, B-cell-depleted T cells, or PBMCs. The dataset comprised deeply sampled blood TCRbeta repertoires from subjects exposed to, actively infected with, or recovered from COVID-19. The repertoires were made available in a free public database intended to serve as a resource for research on the immune response to SARS-CoV-2. Samples came from the ongoing ImmuneRACE study (first 160 participants) plus 1,254 subjects from 6 global collaborators. The sample metadata nearly always contained a de-identified subject ID, COVID-19 status, age in years and sex. Where HLA class I and class II types were available, the types were taken from metadata supplied by the sample provider, not from assay-based typing. General conclusions and limits of the study: How much clinical and demographic metadata was included differed by source and by participant, and the metadata was provided uncurated.

At one collaborating source in Seattle, patients were enrolled during active infection and were followed longitudinally through the course of disease. Each collaborating institution followed its own protocols to collect whole blood in K2EDTA tubes. For TCRbeta analysis, collaborators shipped samples as frozen whole blood, isolated PBMCs, or DNA extracted from either of those sample types. The immunoSEQ Assay, a bias-controlled multiplex PCR, was used to amplify TCRbeta CDR3 regions from genomic DNA. From the authors' description of their analysis: The number of nucleated cells in each sample was estimated from the amplification of reference gene primers within the assay. To quantify the absolute abundance of each unique TCRbeta CDR3 rearrangement, sequence reads were collapsed and filtered. For each sample, productive Simpson clonality was calculated by taking the square root of Simpson's diversity index across productive rearrangements. Drawn from immuneACCESS, this table holds only the in-frame rearrangements with V and J called that TCRdb kept. Clones are partly lost; checked studies trace under half to an unresolved V gene and leave the rest unexplained. The D gene and trimming were derived from the DNA, and the V and J assignments and clone size from that table. The sample table holds around 220,000 clones, of which less than 85% were seen once. The top ten constitute approximately 8% of the sample.

At the junction V is shortened by 5 bases and J by 9 bases, with 13 bases in between. The germline V gene gives CDR1 as KGHDR and CDR2 as SFDVKD. From the cysteine up to the phenylalanine, the CDR3 has a length of 13 residues. Of all the DNA, just the CDR3 is kept, 39 bases in frame from base 1. Note on this clone: It lacks a known antigen. No clone much larger than this one lies a single base away; base qualities are absent.

This receptor chain uses TRBV24-1 and TRBJ1-5; the D gene remains uncertain. Sequenced: peripheral blood. This receptor was taken from a woman aged 80 or over with COVID-19, enrolled during active disease. The nucleotide sequence reads as follows: TGTGCCACCAGTGCCCTGGGAGGGTTGCCCCAGCATTTT. It translates as CATSALGGLPQHF.